This T cell receptor beta chain derives from a study of CD8 T cells in ankylosing spondylitis. Overall study results and limits: It appeared that ankylosing spondylitis blood was characterized by a TCR beta motif of several highly homologous variants.

Library preparation for TCR beta used quantitative 5'-RACE with molecular barcodes. TCRdb redid the calling of the 5' RACE reads with MiXCR, one entry per CDR3 protein. In the table there are fewer than 750,000 distinct CDR3 sequences, around a fifth of which are singletons. With regard to this clonotype: Its antigen is not identified.

Germline assignment: CDR1 SQVTM and CDR2 ANQGSEA. This CDR3 region has 13 residues. Germline trimming cut 7 bases from V and 5 bases from J; bases unmatched to any gene: 7. Sample: blood, either unsorted or a sorted T cell fraction (not recorded which). The J gene is TRBJ2-7, the V gene TRBV29-1, with 11 bases lining up with TRBD1. The receptor was isolated from a male donor with ankylosing spondylitis. CDR3 sequence (DNA): TGCAGCGCCGCGGACAGGGGGCTTAACGAGCAGTACTTC. Encoded protein: CSAADRGLNEQYF.